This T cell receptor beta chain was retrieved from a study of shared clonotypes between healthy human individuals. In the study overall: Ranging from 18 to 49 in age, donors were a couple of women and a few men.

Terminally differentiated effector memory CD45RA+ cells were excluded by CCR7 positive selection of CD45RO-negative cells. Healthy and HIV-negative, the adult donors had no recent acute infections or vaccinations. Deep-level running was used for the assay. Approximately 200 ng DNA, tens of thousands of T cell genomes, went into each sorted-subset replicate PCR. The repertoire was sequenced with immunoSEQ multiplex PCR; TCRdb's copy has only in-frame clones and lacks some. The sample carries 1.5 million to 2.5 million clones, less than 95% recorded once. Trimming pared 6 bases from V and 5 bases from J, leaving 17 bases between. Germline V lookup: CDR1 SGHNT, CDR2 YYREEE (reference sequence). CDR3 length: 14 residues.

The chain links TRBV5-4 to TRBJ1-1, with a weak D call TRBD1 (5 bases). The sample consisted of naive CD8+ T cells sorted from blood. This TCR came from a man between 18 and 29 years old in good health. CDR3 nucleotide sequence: TGTGCCAGCACCCTAGATTTGGGGGGTACTGAAGCTTTCTTT. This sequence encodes CASTLDLGGTEAFF.